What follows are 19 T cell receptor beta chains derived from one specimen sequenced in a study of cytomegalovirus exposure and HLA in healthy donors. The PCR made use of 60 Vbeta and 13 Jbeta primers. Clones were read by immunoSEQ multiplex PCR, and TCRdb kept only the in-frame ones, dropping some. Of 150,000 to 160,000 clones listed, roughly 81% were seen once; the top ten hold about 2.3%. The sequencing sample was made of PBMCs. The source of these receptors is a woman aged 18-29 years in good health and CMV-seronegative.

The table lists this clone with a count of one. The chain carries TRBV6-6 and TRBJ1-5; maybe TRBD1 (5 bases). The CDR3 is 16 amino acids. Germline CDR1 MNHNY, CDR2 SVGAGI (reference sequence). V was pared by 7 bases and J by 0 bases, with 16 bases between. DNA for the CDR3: TGTGCCAGCACGGGCAGGGAATCGTATAGCAATCAGCCCCAGCATTTT. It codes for CASTGRESYSNQPQHF.

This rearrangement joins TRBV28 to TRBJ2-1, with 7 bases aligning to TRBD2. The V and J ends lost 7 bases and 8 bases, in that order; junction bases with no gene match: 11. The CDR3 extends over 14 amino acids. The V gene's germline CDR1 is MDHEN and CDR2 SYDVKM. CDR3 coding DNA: TGTGCCAGCACGAGGGCGGGAGATGTCGATGAGCAGTTCTTC. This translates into CASTRAGDVDEQFF.

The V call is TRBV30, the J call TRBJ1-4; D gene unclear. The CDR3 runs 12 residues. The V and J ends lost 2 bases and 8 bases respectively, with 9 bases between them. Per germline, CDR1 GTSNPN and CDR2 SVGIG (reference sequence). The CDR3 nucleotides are TGTGCCTGGAGTCTCTTGAGCGAAAAACTGTTTTTT. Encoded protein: CAWSLLSEKLFF. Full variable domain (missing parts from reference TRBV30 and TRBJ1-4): SQTIHQWPATLVQPVGSPLSLECTVEGTSNPNLYWYRQAAGRGLQLLFYSVGIGQISSEVPQNLSASRPQDRQFILSSKKLLLSDSGFYLCAWSLLSEKLFFGSGTQLSVL.

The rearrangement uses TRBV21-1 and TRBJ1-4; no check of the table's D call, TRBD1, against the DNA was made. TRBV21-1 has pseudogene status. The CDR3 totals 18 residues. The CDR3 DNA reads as TGTGCCAGCAGCAAGAAACCGGGACGGTTACAGGGAAAAGAAAAACTGTTTTTT. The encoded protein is CASSKKPGRLQGKEKLFF.

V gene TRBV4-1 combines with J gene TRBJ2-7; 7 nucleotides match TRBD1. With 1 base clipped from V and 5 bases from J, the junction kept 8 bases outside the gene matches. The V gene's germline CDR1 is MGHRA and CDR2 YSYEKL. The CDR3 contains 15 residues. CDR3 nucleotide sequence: TGCGCCAGCAGCCAAGGGTCACAGGGGAGAGACGAGCAGTACTTC. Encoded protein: CASSQGSQGRDEQYF.

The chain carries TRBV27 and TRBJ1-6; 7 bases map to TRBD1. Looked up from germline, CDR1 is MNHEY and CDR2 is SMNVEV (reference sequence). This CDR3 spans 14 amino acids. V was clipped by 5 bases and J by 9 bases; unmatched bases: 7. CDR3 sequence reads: CASSQTGVRSPLHF. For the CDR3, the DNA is TGTGCCAGCAGTCAAACAGGGGTTCGTTCACCCCTCCACTTT.

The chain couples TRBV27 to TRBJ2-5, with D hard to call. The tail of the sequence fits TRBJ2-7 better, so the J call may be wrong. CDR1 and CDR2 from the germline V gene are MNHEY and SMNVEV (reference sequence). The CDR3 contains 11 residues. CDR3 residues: CASSPNYEQYF. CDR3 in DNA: TGTGCCAGCAGTCCGAACTACGAGCAGTACTTC.

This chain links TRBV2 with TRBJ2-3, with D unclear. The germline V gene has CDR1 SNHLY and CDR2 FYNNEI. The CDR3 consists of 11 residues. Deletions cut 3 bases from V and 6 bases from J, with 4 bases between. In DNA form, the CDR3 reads TGTGCCAGCAGTGACGGGGATACGCAGTATTTT. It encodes CASSDGDTQYF.

The chain's CDR3 is CASSARDRGQETQYF. The CDR3 coding sequence is TGTGCCAGCAGCGCCCGGGACAGGGGCCAAGAGACCCAGTACTTC. V usage is TRBV9 and J usage is TRBJ2-5; 10 bases line up with TRBD1. The ends lost 3 bases at V and 1 base at J; junction bases unmatched: 3. In germline, CDR1 is SGDLS, CDR2 YYNGEE. CDR3 length: 15 amino acids.

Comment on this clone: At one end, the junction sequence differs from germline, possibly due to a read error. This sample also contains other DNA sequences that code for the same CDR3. The CDR3 spells CASIPGLKSEKLFF. The DNA for the CDR3 is TGTGCCAGCATTCCGGGACTTAAGAGTGAAAAACTGTTCTTT. The chain recombines TRBV2 with TRBJ1-4; tentative D call: TRBD1 (5 bases). Germline lookup yields CDR1 SNHLY and CDR2 FYNNEI. This CDR3 has 14 amino acids.

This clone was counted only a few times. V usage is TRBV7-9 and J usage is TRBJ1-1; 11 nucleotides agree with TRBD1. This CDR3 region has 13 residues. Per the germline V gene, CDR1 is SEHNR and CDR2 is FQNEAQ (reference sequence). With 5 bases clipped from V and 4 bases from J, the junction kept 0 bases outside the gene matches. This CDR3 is CASSGTGGTEAFF. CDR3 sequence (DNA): TGTGCCAGCAGCGGGACAGGGGGCACTGAAGCTTTCTTT.

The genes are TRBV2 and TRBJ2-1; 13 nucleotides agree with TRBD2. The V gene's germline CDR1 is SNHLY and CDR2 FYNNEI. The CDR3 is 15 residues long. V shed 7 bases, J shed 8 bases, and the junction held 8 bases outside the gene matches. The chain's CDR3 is CASTGTSGVPDEQFF. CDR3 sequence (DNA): TGTGCCAGCACCGGGACTAGCGGGGTCCCGGATGAGCAGTTCTTC.

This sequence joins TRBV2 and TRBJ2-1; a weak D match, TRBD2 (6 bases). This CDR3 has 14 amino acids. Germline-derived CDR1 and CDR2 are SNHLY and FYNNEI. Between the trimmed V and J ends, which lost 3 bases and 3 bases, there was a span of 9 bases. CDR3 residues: CASSDSGNYNEQFF. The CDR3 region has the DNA TGTGCCAGCAGTGATAGCGGAAACTACAATGAGCAGTTCTTC.

The CDR3 sequence: CARNPEGQTCGTIYF. The CDR3 bases are TGTGCCAGGAACCCTGAGGGACAGACCTGTGGCACCATATATTTT. The chain joins TRBV19 to TRBJ1-3; TRBD1 matches at 7 bases. V was pared by 9 bases and J by 9 bases, with 17 bases of the junction left unmatched. The CDR3 covers 15 residues. Germline lookup yields CDR1 LNHDA and CDR2 SQIVND (reference sequence). Complete variable domain (other parts from reference TRBV19 and TRBJ1-3): DGGITQSPKYLFRKEGQNVTLSCEQNLNHDAMYWYRQDPGQGLRLIYYSQIVNDFQKGDIAEGYSVSREKKESFPLTVTSAQKNPTAFYLCARNPEGQTCGTIYFGEGSWLTVV.

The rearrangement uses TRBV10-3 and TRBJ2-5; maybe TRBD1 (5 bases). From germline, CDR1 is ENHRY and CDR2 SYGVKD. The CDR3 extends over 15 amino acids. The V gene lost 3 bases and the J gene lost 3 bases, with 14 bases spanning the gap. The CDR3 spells CAISDNRSPKETQYF. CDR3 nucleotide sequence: TGTGCCATCAGTGACAACAGGTCCCCCAAAGAGACCCAGTACTTC.

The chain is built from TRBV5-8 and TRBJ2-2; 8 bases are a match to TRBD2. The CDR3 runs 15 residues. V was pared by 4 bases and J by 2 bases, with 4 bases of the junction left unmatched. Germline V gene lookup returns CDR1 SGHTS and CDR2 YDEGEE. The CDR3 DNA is TGTGCCAGCAGCCCTACTAGCGGAAACACCGGGGAGCTGTTTTTT. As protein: CASSPTSGNTGELFF.

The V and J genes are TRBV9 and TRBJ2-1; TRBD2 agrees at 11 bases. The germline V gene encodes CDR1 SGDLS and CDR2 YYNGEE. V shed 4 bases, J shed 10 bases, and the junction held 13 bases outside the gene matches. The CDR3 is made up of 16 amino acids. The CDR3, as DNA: TGTGCCAGCAGCCCGGACCCCGGGACTAGCGGAGGAGAGCAGTTCTTC. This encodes CASSPDPGTSGGEQFF. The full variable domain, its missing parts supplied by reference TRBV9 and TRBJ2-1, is DSGVTQTPKHLITATGQRVTLRCSPRSGDLSVYWYQQSLDQGLQFLIQYYNGEERAKGNILERFSAQQFPDLHSELNLSSLELGDSALYFCASSPDPGTSGGEQFFGPGTRLTVL.

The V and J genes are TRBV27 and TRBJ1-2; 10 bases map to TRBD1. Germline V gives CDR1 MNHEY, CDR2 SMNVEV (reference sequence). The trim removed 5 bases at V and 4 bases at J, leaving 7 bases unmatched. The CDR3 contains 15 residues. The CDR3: CASSPRQGALYGYTF. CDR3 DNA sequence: TGTGCCAGCAGTCCCCGACAGGGGGCTCTCTATGGCTACACCTTC.

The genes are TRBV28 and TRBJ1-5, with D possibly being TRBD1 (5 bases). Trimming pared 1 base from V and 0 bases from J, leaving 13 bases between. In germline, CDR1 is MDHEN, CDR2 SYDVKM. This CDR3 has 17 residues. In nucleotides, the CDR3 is TGTGCCAGCAGTTTATTGGTCGCAGGGAATAGCAATCAGCCCCAGCATTTT. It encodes CASSLLVAGNSNQPQHF. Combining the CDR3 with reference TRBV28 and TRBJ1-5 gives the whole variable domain DVKVTQSSRYLVKRTGEKVFLECVQDMDHENMFWYRQDPGLGLRLIYFSYDVKMKEKGDIPEGYSVSREKKERFSLILESASTNQTSMYLCASSLLVAGNSNQPQHFGDGTRLSIL.